The clone carrying this T cell receptor (beta chain) was seen ten or more times. Investigators prepared the TCR beta libraries by applying iRepertoire HTBI primers and Arm-PCR of CDR3 regions. One entry per CDR3 protein, called by TCRdb with MiXCR from the multiplex PCR reads. The sample has about 400,000 distinct CDR3 sequences; 16% are singletons. This sample was included in a study of regulatory T cells in long-lasting Graves disease. Time point indicated: newly diagnosed GD, antithyroid drugs for less than 3 months. RNA from PBMCs was the source of the TCR library. CDR1 and CDR2 from the germline V gene are LGHDT and YNNKEL (reference sequence). There are 15 residues in the CDR3. V was shortened by 2 bases and J by 9 bases, with 17 bases between the two germline ends. These records were also assigned to another study, of T cells in Graves' hyperthyroidism and ophthalmopathy. That study reports: Patients were aged 18 to 65, had disease duration under 2 months, and had newly diagnosed hyperthyroidism. During a first-round RT-PCR of the TCR CDR3, the HTBI primer set was used. In the blood, most expanded thyroid clonotypes above 0.001 appeared as well.

This clonotype was sampled from a woman younger than 30 with Graves disease. Sequences were derived from peripheral blood mononuclear cells (PBMCs), sampled at new diagnosis, from a patient treated with antithyroid drugs. This chain links TRBV3-1 with TRBJ2-1; possibly TRBD1 for D (5 bases). The CDR3, as DNA: TGTGCCAGCAGCCAAAGGGGTCCAGCTTCTAGTGAGCAGTTCTTC. Amino acid sequence: CASSQRGPASSEQFF.